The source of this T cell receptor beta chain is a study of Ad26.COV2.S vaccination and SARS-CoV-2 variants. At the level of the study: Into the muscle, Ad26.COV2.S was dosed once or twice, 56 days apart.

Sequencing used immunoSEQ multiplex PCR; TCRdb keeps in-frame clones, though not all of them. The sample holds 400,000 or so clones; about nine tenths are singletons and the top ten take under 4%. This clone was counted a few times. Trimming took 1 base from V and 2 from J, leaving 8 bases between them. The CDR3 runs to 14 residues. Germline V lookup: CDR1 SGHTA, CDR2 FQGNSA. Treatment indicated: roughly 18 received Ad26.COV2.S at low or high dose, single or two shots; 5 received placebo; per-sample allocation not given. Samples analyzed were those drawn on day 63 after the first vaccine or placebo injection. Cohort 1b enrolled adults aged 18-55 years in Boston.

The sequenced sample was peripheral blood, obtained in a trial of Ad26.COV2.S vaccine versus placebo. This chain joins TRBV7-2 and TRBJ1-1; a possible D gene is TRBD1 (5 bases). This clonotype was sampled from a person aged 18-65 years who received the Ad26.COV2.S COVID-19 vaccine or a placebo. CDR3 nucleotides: TGTGCCAGCAGCTTAGAGGGGCTCAACACTGAAGCTTTCTTT. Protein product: CASSLEGLNTEAFF.